The 15 T cell receptor beta chains given below trace back to one sample, sequenced in a study of T cells in Graves' hyperthyroidism and ophthalmopathy (dated by TCRdb to between 2018 and 2021). Library preparation was by multiplex PCR. These reads were obtained on an Illumina HiSeq 2000. Amplification of TCR beta CDR3 regions was carried out from RNA transcripts. For the first round of RT-PCR on the TCR CDR3, the HTBI primer set was used together with the Qiagen OneStep RT-PCR kit. TCRdb trimmed the raw reads at Q25, called clones with MiXCR and kept productive beta chains. Rows merge per CDR3 protein into single entries with the most common DNA and genes. Present in this sample are over 300,000 distinct CDR3 sequences, around 15% of which were seen just once. The top ten clonotypes cover approximately 35% of the sample. The sequencing input was blood. Receptors were obtained from a middle-aged woman with Graves' ophthalmopathy.

The sample holds many counts of this clonotype. The genes are TRBV28 and TRBJ2-1; 7 bases align to TRBD2. The CDR3 runs to 15 residues. The germline V gene encodes CDR1 MDHEN and CDR2 SYDVKM. The V and J ends lost 6 bases and 7 bases, in that order; junction bases with no gene match: 12. In DNA, the CDR3 is TGTGCCAGCAGGCCTCTCGGGACTAACCGTAATGAGCAGTTCTTC. Protein sequence: CASRPLGTNRNEQFF.

The V call is TRBV6-1, the J call TRBJ1-3; 10 bases are shared with TRBD1. The V gene end was trimmed by 7 bases and the J gene end by 4 bases; junction bases not matched to a gene: 10. CDR1 MNHNS and CDR2 SASEGT come from the germline V gene. The CDR3 runs to 16 residues. The CDR3 bases are TGTGCCAGCAAACCGGGACAGGGGCTAGCAGGAAACACCATATATTTT. Protein product: CASKPGQGLAGNTIYF.

The CDR3 bases are TGTGCCAGCAGTTTATCGGACAATTCCTACGAGCAGTACTTC. Protein sequence: CASSLSDNSYEQYF. The rearrangement uses TRBV27 and TRBJ2-7, with a weak D call TRBD1 (5 bases). Per the germline V gene, CDR1 is MNHEY and CDR2 is SMNVEV (reference sequence). The V end was cut by 0 bases, the J end by 1 base, with 7 bases between. There are 14 residues in the CDR3.

This clonotype was found many times. This chain connects TRBV6-1 to TRBJ1-5; D perhaps matches TRBD1 (5 bases). Germline values: CDR1 MNHNS, CDR2 SASEGT. CDR3 length equals 13 residues. Trimming shortened V by 3 bases and J by 3 bases, and 6 bases separated the two germline ends. For the CDR3, the DNA is TGTGCCAGCAGTGAGGGGGTCAATCAGCCCCAGCATTTT. It codes for CASSEGVNQPQHF.

This clonotype was seen only a few times. The gene calls are TRBV30 and TRBJ1-2; D is perhaps TRBD1 (5 bases). The CDR3 has 13 amino acids. Germline CDR1 and CDR2: GTSNPN and SVGIG (reference sequence). Trimming shortened V by 5 bases and J by 5 bases, and 15 bases separated the two germline ends. The CDR3 sequence is CAWPRDGQYGYTF. In nucleotides, the CDR3 is TGTGCCTGGCCCCGGGACGGTCAGTATGGCTACACCTTC.

This clonotype was recorded at least ten times. The chain has TRBV10-3 and TRBJ1-1, with TRBD1 matching 7 bases. The CDR3 extends over 15 amino acids. V lost 2 bases to trimming and J lost 7 bases; unmatched junction nucleotides: 10. CDR1 is ENHRY, CDR2 SYGVKD, per germline. Written as DNA, the CDR3 is TGTGCCATCAGTGAGCCCGGGACAGCCAAGATTGAAGCTTTCTTT. This translates into CAISEPGTAKIEAFF.

The rearrangement links TRBV6-1 to TRBJ1-3, with unresolved D. There are 16 residues in the CDR3. Trimming stripped 0 bases from V and 0 bases from J, with 9 bases between. Looked up from germline, CDR1 is MNHNS and CDR2 is SASEGT. CDR3 nucleotide sequence: TGTGCCAGCAGTGAAGCCCCAGGCCACTCTGGAAACACCATATATTTT. It specifies CASSEAPGHSGNTIYF.

This clonotype was observed many times. This rearrangement joins TRBV12-3 or TRBV12-4 to TRBJ2-2, with 13 nucleotides matching TRBD2. V shed 4 bases, J shed 8 bases, and the junction held 4 bases outside the gene matches. The CDR3 loop spans 15 amino acids. CDR3 loop: CASSWRTSGGGELFF. CDR3 sequence (DNA): TGTGCCAGCAGTTGGAGGACTAGCGGGGGTGGGGAGCTGTTTTTT.

This clonotype was counted only a few times. This chain connects TRBV12-3 or TRBV12-4 to TRBJ2-7, with TRBD2 matching over 10 bases. This CDR3 contains 15 residues. Losses at the gene ends were 7 bases for V and 0 bases for J; bases not matched to a gene: 6. The DNA for the CDR3 is TGTGCCAGCACCCGAGGACTAGCGGACTCCTACGAGCAGTACTTC. Translation: CASTRGLADSYEQYF.

This clonotype occurred many times. This chain joins TRBV20-1 and TRBJ2-5; TRBD2 matches 8 bases. The CDR3 covers 13 residues. Trimming took 3 bases from V and 1 from J; bases not matched to a gene: 1. CDR1 and CDR2 (germline): DFQATT, SNEGSKA (reference sequence). Here the CDR3 DNA reads TGCAGTGCTAGCGGGGGGGTCCAAGAGACCCAGTACTTC. Its translation is CSASGGVQETQYF.

This clonotype appeared many times. In DNA, the CDR3 is TGTGCCAGCAGACATTTCGACAGGGAGAACACTGAAGCTTTCTTT. It translates to CASRHFDRENTEAFF. V and J are TRBV3-1 and TRBJ1-1; 7 bases align to TRBD1. Germline loops: CDR1 LGHDT, CDR2 YNNKEL (reference sequence). J gave up 1 base and V 6 bases, and 8 bases lay outside the gene matches. There are 15 residues in the CDR3. The entire variable domain, with the rest obtained from reference TRBV3-1 and TRBJ1-1, is as follows: DTAVSQTPKYLVTQMGNDKSIKCEQNLGHDTMYWYKQDSKKFLKIMFSYNNKELIINETVPNRFSPKSPDKAHLNLHINSLELGDSAVYFCASRHFDRENTEAFFGQGTRLTVV.

This clonotype has a count of ten or more. The chain combines TRBV7-2 with TRBJ2-5; D perhaps matches TRBD1 (7 bases). CDR1 is SGHTA and CDR2 is FQGNSA in the germline V gene. V shed 5 bases and J shed 5 bases, with 15 bases lying between them. This CDR3 is built from 14 residues. The CDR3 here is CASSRIQGRETQYF. The CDR3 coding sequence is TGTGCCAGCAGCCGCATACAGGGGAGGGAGACCCAGTACTTC.

This clonotype was seen a handful of times. The junction shows a germline mismatch at one end, possibly a read error. The genes are TRBV2 and TRBJ2-7; 9 bases agree with TRBD1. Germline loops: CDR1 SNHLY, CDR2 FYNNEI. This CDR3 spans 15 amino acids. The CDR3 DNA reads as TGTGCCATCAGTGGAACCGGGACAGGGAACTACGAGCAGTACTTC. Amino acid sequence: CAISGTGTGNYEQYF.

This clonotype occurred many times. The chain joins TRBV28 to TRBJ1-4; D unclear. CDR3 length equals 16 residues. The V end lost 6 bases, the J end lost 0 bases, and 14 bases lay between the germline ends. Germline CDR1 reads MDHEN; CDR2 reads SYDVKM. The CDR3 spells CASSSVDFATNEKLFF. The CDR3 bases are TGTGCCAGCAGCTCCGTCGACTTTGCAACTAATGAAAAACTGTTTTTT.

About this clonotype: This may be a read error: a much more frequent sequence differs by one nucleotide. The genes are TRBV6-2 or TRBV6-3 and TRBJ1-5; D is ambiguous. Germline CDR1 MNHEY, CDR2 SVGEGT. The CDR3 is made up of 13 amino acids. Trimming removed 3 bases at V and 7 bases at J, with 10 bases between. The CDR3 sequence is CASSYSGKQPQHF. In DNA, the CDR3 is TGTGCCAGCAGTTATTCCGGAAAGCAGCCCCAGCATTTT.